Listed below are T cell receptor beta chains from one sample, sequenced in a study of blood T cell repertoires in COVID-19. The repertoire was sequenced with immunoSEQ multiplex PCR; TCRdb's copy has only in-frame clones and lacks some. This sample has about 310,000 clones, with 85% to 90% found just once. The sequenced sample consisted of peripheral blood. These receptor sequences come from a man between 65 and 80 years old with acute or convalescent COVID-19. Both conserved end residues are part of each CDR3. Each record gives: J gene, V gene, clone size, D gene, CDR3 protein, CDR3 DNA. A D gene is named only where the DNA matches it firmly. Rows may omit the clone size; those that give it use once, few, many or a size class.

TRBJ2-1 TRBV3-1/TRBV3-2 NA NA CASSQDRVVNEQFF TGTGCCAGCAGCCAAGATCGAGTTGTGAATGAGCAGTTCTTC
TRBJ2-4 TRBV28 once TRBD1 CASSLPPGQGSKNIQYF TGTGCCAGCAGCCTCCCCCCGGGACAGGGGTCCAAAAACATTCAGTACTTC
TRBJ1-1 TRBV5-1 NA NA CASSAGPMNTEAFF TGCGCCAGCAGCGCGGGACCCATGAACACTGAAGCTTTCTTT
TRBJ2-1 TRBV24-1 NA NA CATSDFLRGEQFF TGTGCCACCAGTGATTTTCTTCGCGGTGAGCAGTTCTTC
TRBJ2-7 TRBV19 NA NA CASSPTRGPYEQYF TGTGCCAGTAGTCCCACCCGGGGTCCCTACGAGCAGTACTTC
TRBJ1-1 TRBV4-1 few NA CASSQARQRNTEAFF TGCGCCAGCAGCCAAGCCAGGCAGAGGAACACTGAAGCTTTCTTT
TRBJ1-2 TRBV18 NA NA CASSPTEYYGYTF TGTGCCAGCTCCCCTACCGAGTACTATGGCTACACCTTC
TRBJ1-5 TRBV6-2/TRBV6-3 NA TRBD1 CASSSTGISQPQHF TGTGCCAGCAGCTCGACAGGGATAAGCCAGCCCCAGCATTTT
TRBJ2-3 TRBV27 NA TRBD2 CASSLSGTSGGAHTQYF TGTGCCAGCAGTTTATCGGGGACTAGCGGGGGGGCGCATACGCAGTATTTT
TRBJ1-5 TRBV19 NA NA CASSTPSGGNQPQHF TGTGCCAGTAGTACCCCGTCCGGGGGCAATCAGCCCCAGCATTTT
TRBJ2-2 TRBV3-1/TRBV3-2 NA NA CASRTSGNTGELFF TGTGCCAGCAGAACCAGCGGGAACACCGGGGAGCTGTTTTTT
TRBJ2-1 TRBV12-3/TRBV12-4 many NA CASSPTNHEQFF TGTGCCAGCAGTCCGACTAATCATGAGCAGTTCTTC
TRBJ2-1 TRBV4-3 NA TRBD1 CASSLTPGQGAYNEQFF TGCGCCAGCAGCCTGACTCCGGGACAGGGGGCCTACAATGAGCAGTTCTTC
TRBJ1-2 TRBV3-1/TRBV3-2 NA TRBD1 CASSPGQGNYGYTF TGTGCCAGCAGCCCCGGACAGGGAAACTATGGCTACACCTTC
TRBJ2-3 TRBV21-1 NA NA CASSNLGAIDTQYF TGTGCCAGCAGCAATCTAGGGGCTATAGATACGCAGTATTTT
TRBJ1-2 TRBV14 NA TRBD1 CASSGGQAFYGYTF TGTGCCAGCAGCGGAGGACAGGCGTTCTATGGCTACACCTTC
TRBJ1-4 TRBV28 NA NA CASMQGFYEKLFF TGTGCCAGCATGCAGGGCTTCTATGAAAAACTGTTTTTT
TRBJ1-1 TRBV6-1 NA NA CASSLQGQNTEAFF TGTGCCAGCAGTTTACAGGGACAGAACACTGAAGCTTTCTTT
TRBJ2-1 TRBV4-2 NA TRBD1 CASSEVQGDGSDEQFF TGTGCCAGCAGCGAAGTACAGGGGGATGGAAGCGATGAGCAGTTCTTC
TRBJ2-2 TRBV3-1/TRBV3-2 NA NA CASSQALGELFF TGTGCCAGCAGCCAGGCCTTAGGGGAGCTGTTTTTT
TRBJ1-3 TRBV12-3/TRBV12-4 NA NA CASSQFSGNTIYF TGTGCCAGCAGTCAGTTCTCTGGAAACACCATATATTTT
TRBJ1-5 TRBV14 once NA CASSLQGNQPQHF TGTGCCAGCAGCCTCCAGGGGAACCAGCCCCAGCATTTT
TRBJ1-1 TRBV3-1/TRBV3-2 NA NA CASSDGKGGNTEAFF TGTGCCAGCAGCGACGGAAAGGGAGGGAACACTGAAGCTTTCTTT
TRBJ1-3 TRBV7-9 NA NA CASLQSFSGNTIYF TGTGCCAGCCTACAGTCGTTCTCTGGAAACACCATATATTTT
TRBJ1-5 TRBV28 NA NA CASSSGLIDYQPQHF TGTGCCAGCAGTTCGGGACTGATAGACTATCAGCCCCAGCATTTT
TRBJ2-3 TRBV9 NA TRBD1 CASRPTGLTDTQYF TGTGCCAGCAGACCGACAGGGTTGACAGATACGCAGTATTTT
TRBJ2-3 TRBV9 NA NA CASSVGSGQDTQYF TGTGCCAGCAGCGTAGGGTCAGGGCAGGATACGCAGTATTTT
TRBJ2-7 TRBV6-2/TRBV6-3 NA NA CASSYSGADYEQYF TGTGCCAGCAGTTACTCAGGGGCAGACTACGAGCAGTACTTC
TRBJ1-5 TRBV6-6 once NA CASTKGGGSNQPQHF TGTGCCAGCACCAAGGGAGGGGGAAGCAATCAGCCCCAGCATTTT
TRBJ2-5 TRBV6-1 NA TRBD2 CASSEYRRGARETQYF TGTGCCAGCAGTGAATATCGGCGGGGGGCTCGAGAGACCCAGTACTTC
TRBJ2-5 TRBV28 NA TRBD2 CASSNSGGYQETQYF TGTGCCAGCTCAAATAGCGGGGGGTATCAAGAGACCCAGTACTTC
TRBJ2-3 TRBV28 NA NA CASSLGASMINTQYF TGTGCCAGCAGTTTAGGTGCCAGTATGATAAATACGCAGTATTTT
TRBJ1-2 TRBV28 NA NA CASMRFLYGYTF TGTGCCAGCATGAGATTTCTCTATGGCTACACCTTC
TRBJ2-7 TRBV19 NA TRBD2 CASSTQGTSGTYEQYF TGTGCCAGTAGTACGCAAGGGACTAGCGGGACTTACGAGCAGTACTTC
TRBJ2-3 TRBV4-2 NA TRBD2 CASSQDPLLAGGTDTQYF TGTGCCAGCAGCCAAGACCCCCTACTAGCGGGAGGAACAGATACGCAGTATTTT
TRBJ1-5 TRBV19 NA TRBD1 CASSTTGGSNQPQHF TGTGCCAGTAGTACGACAGGGGGCAGCAATCAGCCCCAGCATTTT
TRBJ1-2 TRBV30 NA TRBD1 CAWATAGGRSYGYTF TGTGCCTGGGCTACCGCAGGGGGAAGGAGCTATGGCTACACCTTC
TRBJ2-1 TRBV10-3 NA TRBD2 CAISAGTSGRLYEQFF TGTGCCATCAGTGCCGGGACTAGCGGGAGATTATATGAGCAGTTCTTC
TRBJ1-6 TRBV5-1 NA TRBD1 CASSPLGQARNSPLHF TGCGCCAGCAGCCCCCTCGGACAGGCCAGGAATTCACCCCTCCACTTT
TRBJ2-7 TRBV11-3 NA NA CASSLDQSRGYLYEQYF TGTGCCAGCAGCTTAGATCAGTCCAGGGGCTATCTGTACGAGCAGTACTTC
TRBJ2-3 TRBV5-6 NA TRBD1 CASSSNHRGRSDTQYF TGTGCCAGCAGCTCAAACCACAGGGGGAGGTCAGATACGCAGTATTTT
TRBJ2-1 TRBV4-3 NA NA CASSRNYNEQFF TGCGCCAGCAGCCGTAACTACAATGAGCAGTTCTTC
TRBJ2-2 TRBV7-3 NA NA CASSQGNTGELFF TGTGCCAGCAGTCAGGGGAACACCGGGGAGCTGTTTTTT
TRBJ1-4 TRBV4-2 NA TRBD1 CASSQRSVQGVPNEKLFF TGTGCCAGCAGCCAACGGAGTGTTCAGGGGGTACCTAATGAAAAACTGTTTTTT
TRBJ1-4 TRBV27 once TRBD1 CASSQYRGQATNEKLFF TGTGCCAGCAGTCAATACAGGGGCCAAGCGACTAATGAAAAACTGTTTTTT
TRBJ2-5 TRBV18 NA TRBD1 CASSPPAGGRETQYF TGTGCCAGCTCACCACCGGCAGGGGGCCGGGAGACCCAGTACTTC
TRBJ2-7 TRBV6-2/TRBV6-3 NA NA CASSYGQVFSYEQYF TGTGCCAGCAGTTACGGGCAGGTCTTCTCCTACGAGCAGTACTTC
TRBJ2-2 TRBV24-1 NA TRBD2 CATSDPGTSGFTGELFF TGTGCCACCAGTGATCCGGGGACTAGCGGGTTCACCGGGGAGCTGTTTTTT
TRBJ2-7 TRBV5-1 NA NA CASSLAPRDRSYEQYF TGCGCCAGCAGCTTGGCCCCCCGAGACAGGTCCTACGAGCAGTACTTC
TRBJ2-5 TRBV5-1 NA NA CASSTGTNQETQYF TGCGCCAGCAGCACTGGGACAAACCAAGAGACCCAGTACTTC
TRBJ2-1 TRBV7-2 NA NA CASSLRGSNEQFF TGTGCCAGCAGCTTGAGAGGTAGCAATGAGCAGTTCTTC
TRBJ2-6 TRBV6-5 NA NA CASRGASGANVLTF TGTGCCAGCAGAGGGGCATCAGGGGCCAACGTCCTGACTTTC
TRBJ1-6 TRBV9 NA NA CASSQQGVNSPLHF TGTGCCAGCAGCCAACAGGGTGTTAATTCACCCCTCCACTTT
TRBJ1-6 TRBV9 few NA CASSVGIEQVDSPLHF TGTGCCAGCAGCGTGGGGATAGAACAGGTGGACTCACCCCTCCACTTT
TRBJ2-7 TRBV10-1 NA TRBD2 CASSESPASGSYEQYF TGCGCCAGCAGTGAGTCCCCGGCTAGCGGGAGCTACGAGCAGTACTTC